Listed below are T cell receptor beta chains from one sample, sequenced in a study of blood T cell repertoires in COVID-19. Libraries were prepared by immunoSEQ multiplex PCR; TCRdb keeps only in-frame clonotypes and omits some of them. Among over 60,000 clones, around nine tenths were seen once, and the ten largest hold 0.9% to 1.2%. Sequences were obtained from peripheral blood. The receptors stem from a man between 65 and 80 years old with acute or convalescent COVID-19. Both conserved end residues are part of each CDR3. D genes are given only for firm matches. Some rows have no size entry. The others give once, few or many, or a class for an expanded clone.

TRBJ1-6	TRBV5-4	few	TRBD1	TGTGCCAGCAGCTTGGTACAGGGGCAAGAATTTGGGTCACCCCTCCACTTT	CASSLVQGQEFGSPLHF
TRBJ2-7	TRBV7-7	.	.	TGTGCTAGCAGCCAAGGAGCAGCCTACGAGCAGTACTTC	CASSQGAAYEQYF
TRBJ1-5	TRBV30	.	.	TGTGCCTGGAGTGCCCCTCCCGGGGGTAGCAATCAGCCCCAGCATTTT	CAWSAPPGGSNQPQHF
TRBJ1-6	TRBV19	.	TRBD1	TGTGCCAGTAGATCCCCGACAGGGGCCGGGTCACCCCTCCACTTT	CASRSPTGAGSPLHF
TRBJ2-7	TRBV3-1/TRBV3-2	.	.	TGTGCCAGCAGCCAAGTTTTAACCGGCCGGGGCTACGAGCAGTACTTC	CASSQVLTGRGYEQYF
TRBJ2-7	TRBV29-1	.	TRBD2	TGCAGCGTCGCTAAAGCTAGCGGGGGTTACGAGCAGTACTTC	CSVAKASGGYEQYF
TRBJ1-4	TRBV3-1/TRBV3-2	.	.	TGTGCAACGGGCAGGGGTAATGAAAAACTGTTTTTT	CATGRGNEKLFF
TRBJ2-2	TRBV19	.	.	TGTGCCAGTAGGTGGGGACTGCAGAACACCGGGGAGCTGTTTTTT	CASRWGLQNTGELFF
TRBJ2-7	TRBV6-5	.	TRBD1	TGTGCCAGCAGTTACGGGACAGGGCTCTACGAGCAGTACTTC	CASSYGTGLYEQYF
TRBJ1-2	TRBV7-8	.	.	TGTGCCAGCAGCCGAGGACAGACAATCTATGGCTACACCTTC	CASSRGQTIYGYTF
TRBJ1-6	TRBV15	.	.	TGTGCCACCAGCAGAGATCGGCAGGATAATTCACCCCTCCACTTT	CATSRDRQDNSPLHF
TRBJ2-5	TRBV7-9	.	TRBD2	TGTGCCAGCAGCTCCAGGACTAGCGGGAGAGGAGAGACCCAGTACTTC	CASSSRTSGRGETQYF
TRBJ1-2	TRBV5-6	few	TRBD1	TGTGCCAGCAGACAGGGGCACTATGGCTACACCTTC	CASRQGHYGYTF
TRBJ1-2	TRBV11-2	once	.	TGTGCCAGCAGCCTAGGGGTAGGGGATGGCTACACCTTC	CASSLGVGDGYTF
TRBJ2-5	TRBV5-1	once	.	TGCGCCAGCAGCCCGGAACCCTCTATAGGCGGGACCCAGTACTTC	CASSPEPSIGGTQYF
TRBJ2-2	TRBV29-1	.	TRBD1	TGCAGCGTTAAGCGACAGGGGGGGAACACCGGGGAGCTGTTTTTT	CSVKRQGGNTGELFF
TRBJ1-4	TRBV6-5	once	.	TGTGCCAGCAGGCCTGGGGAGGGGATTGAACTGTTTTTT	CASRPGEGIELFF
TRBJ2-5	TRBV7-8	.	TRBD1	TGTGCCAGCAGCTTCTTCTGGACAGGGGGCGGGGAGACCCAGTACTTC	CASSFFWTGGGETQYF
TRBJ2-1	TRBV3-1/TRBV3-2	once	TRBD2	TGTGCCAGCAGCTCCAGGACTAGCGGGCGGATTCATGAGCAGTTCTTC	CASSSRTSGRIHEQFF
TRBJ2-7	TRBV19	.	.	TGTGCCAGTAGTATAGATCCCTTCTACGAGCAGTACTTC	CASSIDPFYEQYF
TRBJ2-7	TRBV28	.	.	TGTGCCAGCAGTACTCCGAGGAGCTCCTACGAGCAGTACTTC	CASSTPRSSYEQYF
TRBJ2-3	TRBV3-1/TRBV3-2	.	.	TGTGCCAGCAGCCGCTCGGGGGGCACAGATACGCAGTATTTT	CASSRSGGTDTQYF
TRBJ1-1	TRBV28	.	.	TGTGCCAGCAGTTTACCGCTCTGGGGTGCAGGGGCGATGAACACTGAAGCTTTCTTT	CASSLPLWGAGAMNTEAFF
TRBJ1-4	TRBV7-8	.	TRBD1	TGTGCCAGCAGCTTACCAGGGGGCCACGAAAAACTGTTTTTT	CASSLPGGHEKLFF
TRBJ1-6	TRBV7-6	.	TRBD1	TGTGCCAGCAGCTTAGCGTGGACAGGACCTAATTCACCCCTCCACTTT	CASSLAWTGPNSPLHF
TRBJ2-2	TRBV19	.	.	TGTGCCACCTCGAGGACGAACACCGGGGAGCTGTTTTTT	CATSRTNTGELFF
TRBJ1-3	TRBV2	few	TRBD1	TGTGCCAGCAGTCCTCAGGGGGGAAGGGGAAACACCATATATTTT	CASSPQGGRGNTIYF
TRBJ2-1	TRBV7-6	.	.	TGTGCCAGCAGCTTAGTAGTCGCAGGGAACAATGAGCAGTTCTTC	CASSLVVAGNNEQFF
TRBJ1-6	TRBV11-3	.	.	TGTGCCAGCAGCGAGCGGAATAATTCACCCCTCCACTTT	CASSERNNSPLHF
TRBJ2-1	TRBV3-1/TRBV3-2	.	.	TGTGCCAGCAGCCAAGGGATGGGGGGTTACAATGAGCAGTTCTTC	CASSQGMGGYNEQFF
TRBJ2-1	TRBV10-1	.	.	TGCGCCAGCAGCTTCGCTTTAGGGGAGGTAAACAATGAGCAGTTCTTC	CASSFALGEVNNEQFF
TRBJ2-7	TRBV5-4	once	TRBD2	TGTGCCAGCAGCATATCTAGCGGGAGCCGGTCCTACGAGCAGTACTTC	CASSISSGSRSYEQYF
TRBJ2-1	TRBV19	.	TRBD2	TGTGCCAGTAGCAGGGGACTAGCCGTGAGAATCAATGAGCAGTTCTTC	CASSRGLAVRINEQFF
TRBJ2-4	TRBV28	.	.	TGTGCCAGCAGTAATACAGTTGTGCCAAACATTCAGTACTTC	CASSNTVVPNIQYF
TRBJ2-5	TRBV3-1/TRBV3-2	.	.	TGTGCCAGCAGCCAAGCGGTAATGGAAGAGACCCAGTACTTC	CASSQAVMEETQYF
TRBJ2-7	TRBV28	.	.	TGTGCCAGCAGCCCCCCAGGGAAAAGCTACGAGCAGTACTTC	CASSPPGKSYEQYF
TRBJ2-3	TRBV5-1	once	TRBD1	TGCGCCAGCAGCCCGGACAGGGGTGATGCAGATACGCAGTATTTT	CASSPDRGDADTQYF
TRBJ1-3	TRBV2	.	TRBD1	TGTGCCAGCAGGACAGGGGGCTCTGGAAACACCATATATTTT	CASRTGGSGNTIYF
TRBJ2-1	TRBV19	.	TRBD2	TGTGCCAGTGGGCCCCTCCCTGGGCAGGGACTAGGGGGTGAGCAGTTCTTC	CASGPLPGQGLGGEQFF
TRBJ1-4	TRBV7-8	few	.	TGTGCCAGCAGCTTAGGAGCAGGCACAACTAATGAAAAACTGTTTTTT	CASSLGAGTTNEKLFF
TRBJ1-4	TRBV21-1	.	.	TGTGCCAGCAGCGACCGTCCCCAGGGGAGTACCACTGCAACTAATGAAAAACTGTTTTTT	CASSDRPQGSTTATNEKLFF
TRBJ2-5	TRBV5-4	.	TRBD2	TGTGCCAGCAGCTTGGTGGTAGCGGGAGTACGGGAGACCCAGTACTTC	CASSLVVAGVRETQYF
TRBJ1-2	TRBV11-2	once	TRBD1	TGTGCCAGCAGCTCCCCGGCGGACAGGAGGTCTGGCTACACCTTC	CASSSPADRRSGYTF
TRBJ2-3	TRBV11-2	.	.	TGTGCCAGCAGCTTCCAGGGTAGCACAGATACGCAGTATTTT	CASSFQGSTDTQYF
TRBJ2-1	TRBV2	.	TRBD2	TGTGCCAGCATGAGCGGGAGCGACTACAATGAGCAGTTCTTC	CASMSGSDYNEQFF
TRBJ2-7	TRBV7-3	.	TRBD1	TGTGCCAGCAGCTTAGAGCAGGGGGCGGGGCAGTACTTC	CASSLEQGAGQYF
TRBJ1-5	TRBV7-9	few	.	TGTGCCAGCAGCGCCCAGACGGGTCCTCAGCCCCAGCATTTT	CASSAQTGPQPQHF
TRBJ2-7	TRBV7-9	.	TRBD1	TGTGCCACCCAAACCGGGACAGTGATCCACTACGAGCAGTACTTC	CATQTGTVIHYEQYF